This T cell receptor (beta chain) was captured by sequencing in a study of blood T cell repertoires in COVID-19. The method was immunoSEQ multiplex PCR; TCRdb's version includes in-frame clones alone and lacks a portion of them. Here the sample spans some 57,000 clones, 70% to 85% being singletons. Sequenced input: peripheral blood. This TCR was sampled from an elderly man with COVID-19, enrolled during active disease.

The chain's CDR3 is CASSFEDRVGNQPQHF. For the CDR3, the DNA is TGTGCCAGCAGTTTCGAAGACAGGGTAGGGAATCAGCCCCAGCATTTT. The V and J genes are TRBV28 and TRBJ1-5, with 7 bases fitting TRBD1. This CDR3 comprises 16 residues. V gave up 3 bases and J gave up 4 bases; unmatched junction bases: 9. Germline V gene lookup returns CDR1 MDHEN and CDR2 SYDVKM.